One and the same sample provided the 29 T cell receptor beta chains below, sequenced in a study of T cells in Graves' hyperthyroidism and ophthalmopathy. Amplification of TCR beta CDR3 regions used RNA as the template. An initial round of RT-PCR targeting the TCR CDR3 relied on the HTBI primer set. TCRdb processed the multiplex PCR reads anew with MiXCR; each CDR3 protein has one entry. Of under 700,000 distinct CDR3 sequences in the sample, over 15% were seen once. The sample comprised blood. These receptors were taken from a woman aged 18-35 years with Graves' hyperthyroidism.

This clonotype was detected many times. The CDR3 region has the DNA TGTGCCAGCGCGGACAGCGGGACCTACGAGCAGTACTTC. It encodes CASADSGTYEQYF. The gene calls are TRBV5-6 and TRBJ2-7; D is possibly TRBD2 (7 bases). Germline V lookup: CDR1 SGHDT, CDR2 YYEEEE. This CDR3 contains 13 residues. V lost 7 bases, J lost 2 bases, and 13 bases lay in between. Based on the CDR3 plus reference TRBV5-6 and TRBJ2-7, the full variable domain is DAGVTQSPTHLIKTRGQQVTLRCSPKSGHDTVSWYQQALGQGPQFIFQYYEEEERQRGNFPDRFSGHQFPNYSSELNVNALLLGDSALYLCASADSGTYEQYFGPGTRLTVT.

This clonotype was detected a few times. V gene TRBV20-1 combines with J gene TRBJ2-1, with 12 bases fitting TRBD1. The trim removed 3 bases at V and 7 bases at J, leaving 10 bases unmatched. From germline, CDR1 is DFQATT and CDR2 SNEGSKA (reference sequence). This CDR3 contains 16 residues. The CDR3 spells CSARTPGTGGFNEQFF. As DNA, the CDR3 is TGCAGTGCTAGGACCCCCGGGACAGGGGGCTTTAATGAGCAGTTCTTC.

This clonotype was seen at least ten times. This chain joins TRBV10-1 and TRBJ2-7, with TRBD1 matching over 9 bases. V dropped 6 bases and J dropped 6; count of bases not matched to a gene: 6. Per germline, CDR1 WNHNN and CDR2 SYGVQD (reference sequence). The CDR3 length is 13 residues. The DNA of the CDR3 is TGCGCCAGCAGCCGGACAGGGGAGGGCGAGCAGTACTTC. This gives the protein CASSRTGEGEQYF.

The sample holds many counts of this clonotype. This chain connects TRBV27 to TRBJ1-5; TRBD1 is a possible D gene (5 bases). With 5 bases removed from V and 2 bases from J, the gap between germline ends came to 13 bases. From germline, CDR1 is MNHEY and CDR2 SMNVEV (reference sequence). CDR3 size: 15 residues. The CDR3 spells CASSAGLTRNQPQHF. In DNA form, the CDR3 reads TGTGCCAGCAGTGCGGGACTTACGCGCAATCAGCCCCAGCATTTT.

This clonotype occurred many times. The genes are TRBV20-1 and TRBJ2-1; TRBD2 aligns across 11 bases. V dropped 5 bases and J dropped 6; count of bases not matched to a gene: 6. This CDR3 is built from 14 residues. The germline CDR1 and CDR2 sequences are DFQATT and SNEGSKA (reference sequence). DNA of the CDR3: TGCAGTGCTGAATTTAGCGGGGGGGCCAATGAGCAGTTCTTC. Translating gives CSAEFSGGANEQFF.

This clonotype has at least ten counts. V usage is TRBV7-3 and J usage is TRBJ2-3; 11 bases are a match to TRBD2. This CDR3 spans 15 amino acids. Germline V CDR1 and CDR2: SGHTA, FQGTGA. Trimming at V came to 8 bases and at J to 4 bases, leaving 8 bases not matched to a gene. CDR3 nucleotide sequence: TGTGCCAGCGCCGCTAGCGGGGGGCTAGCAGATACGCAGTATTTT. Amino acids: CASAASGGLADTQYF.

In its sample, this clonotype was seen a few times. CDR3 nucleotide sequence: TGTGCCAGCAGCTCCGATCGGCGCAGCATGAACACTGAAGCTTTCTTT. Its protein product is CASSSDRRSMNTEAFF. J is TRBJ1-1 and V is TRBV5-4; the D is unclear. This CDR3 is 16 amino acids long. V lost 3 bases to trimming and J lost 0 bases, with 15 bases between them. Germline CDR1 and CDR2: SGHNT and YYREEE (reference sequence).

This clonotype was found many times. The chain combines TRBV7-2 with TRBJ2-7; D tentatively reads TRBD1 or TRBD2 (5 bases each). V lost 2 bases, J lost 2 bases, and 10 bases lay in between. The CDR3 totals 14 residues. The germline gives CDR1 SGHTA, CDR2 FQGNSA. DNA for the CDR3: TGTGCCAGCAGCTTAAGGGACGGGCCCTACGAGCAGTACTTC. This gives the protein CASSLRDGPYEQYF.

At least ten counts were recorded for this clonotype. This sequence joins TRBV20-1 and TRBJ1-1, with unresolved D. The CDR3 runs to 11 residues. V lost 6 bases, J lost 1 base, and 6 bases lay in between. Germline assignment: CDR1 DFQATT and CDR2 SNEGSKA (reference sequence). CDR3: CSAYQNTEAFF. Written as DNA, the CDR3 is TGCAGTGCCTATCAGAACACTGAAGCTTTCTTT.

V is TRBV7-2 and J is TRBJ2-3; D unclear. Germline CDR1 reads SGHTA; CDR2 reads FQGNSA. Trimming took off 0 bases at V and 5 bases at J, with 6 bases between the two ends. The CDR3 totals 13 residues. The chain's CDR3 is CASSLASEDTQYF. As DNA, the CDR3 is TGTGCCAGCAGCTTAGCCTCGGAAGATACGCAGTATTTT.

V and J are TRBV27 and TRBJ2-1, with 7 bases identical to TRBD2. This CDR3 has 16 residues. V gave up 5 bases and J gave up 3 bases; unmatched junction bases: 10. Germline V gene sequence: CDR1 MNHEY, CDR2 SMNVEV (reference sequence). The CDR3 nucleotides are TGTGCCAGCAGTGATCCTTCTAGCGGACTCTACAATGAGCAGTTCTTC. This translates into CASSDPSSGLYNEQFF.

This clonotype was found many times. The chain has TRBV11-2 and TRBJ1-2; TRBD1 might be the D (6 bases). The CDR3 covers 15 residues. V was pared by 0 bases and J by 7 bases, with 15 bases between. Germline V gene lookup returns CDR1 SGHAT and CDR2 FQNNGV. The CDR3 sequence: CASSLEDRSSSGYTF. In DNA form, the CDR3 reads TGTGCCAGCAGCTTAGAGGACAGAAGTTCTTCTGGCTACACCTTC.

This sequence joins TRBV4-2 and TRBJ2-6; no reliable D call. Deletions cut 1 base from V and 0 bases from J, with 10 bases between. Germline lookup yields CDR1 LGHNA and CDR2 YNFKEQ. This CDR3 has 17 residues. CDR3 loop: CASSQAAESSGANVLTF. The CDR3, as DNA: TGTGCCAGCAGCCAAGCGGCGGAGAGCTCTGGGGCCAACGTCCTGACTTTC.

This clonotype showed up many times. The rearrangement joins TRBV12-3 or TRBV12-4 to TRBJ2-3; D not certain. The CDR3 covers 14 residues. Trimming stripped 5 bases from V and 4 bases from J, with 13 bases between. The CDR3 DNA follows: TGTGCCAGCAGTACATCCACGTGGGCAGATACGCAGTATTTT. This codes for CASSTSTWADTQYF.

This clonotype has only a few counts. DNA for the CDR3: TGTGCCACCCGGGGCAGAGCCAAAAACATTCAGTACTTC. Its translation: CATRGRAKNIQYF. This sequence joins TRBV19 and TRBJ2-4, with D perhaps given as TRBD1 or TRBD2 (5 bases each). V lost 10 bases and J 0 bases, leaving 10 bases between the germline ends. The CDR3 covers 13 residues. Germline V gene sequence: CDR1 LNHDA, CDR2 SQIVND (reference sequence).

This clonotype showed up many times. The V call is TRBV20-1, the J call TRBJ2-7; 9 bases map to TRBD1. The CDR3 runs to 14 residues. CDR1 and CDR2 from the germline V gene are DFQATT and SNEGSKA (reference sequence). Losses at the gene ends were 1 base for V and 2 bases for J; bases not matched to a gene: 3. CDR3 sequence (DNA): TGCAGTGCTAGAGCCCGGGACAGGGCCTACGAGCAGTACTTC. Protein product: CSARARDRAYEQYF.

This clonotype was observed at least ten times. The chain joins TRBV10-3 to TRBJ2-1; 8 bases align to TRBD2. This CDR3 has 16 amino acids. The V and J ends lost 2 bases and 5 bases, in that order; junction bases with no gene match: 8. From germline, CDR1 is ENHRY and CDR2 SYGVKD. DNA for the CDR3: TGTGCCATCAGTGAGCCTCTTCTAGCGGGCAACAATGAGCAGTTCTTC. It specifies CAISEPLLAGNNEQFF.

The chain employs TRBV19 and TRBJ2-5; 10 nucleotides line up with TRBD2. J gave up 8 bases and V 5 bases, and 8 bases lay outside the gene matches. The germline gives CDR1 LNHDA, CDR2 SQIVND (reference sequence). This CDR3 spans 14 amino acids. The CDR3 region is CASSPRGLALTQYF. In DNA form, the CDR3 reads TGTGCCAGTAGTCCCCGGGGACTAGCGTTAACCCAGTACTTC. The full variable domain, rest sourced from reference TRBV19 and TRBJ2-5, is DGGITQSPKYLFRKEGQNVTLSCEQNLNHDAMYWYRQDPGQGLRLIYYSQIVNDFQKGDIAEGYSVSREKKESFPLTVTSAQKNPTAFYLCASSPRGLALTQYFGPGTRLLVL.

CDR3 protein: CASSITGRQVNYGYTF. CDR3 in DNA: TGTGCCAGTAGTATAACCGGTAGACAGGTCAACTATGGCTACACCTTC. The chain couples TRBV19 to TRBJ1-2; D may be TRBD1 (6 bases). The CDR3 contains 16 residues. The V end was cut by 2 bases, the J end by 2 bases, with 15 bases between. The germline V gene encodes CDR1 LNHDA and CDR2 SQIVND (reference sequence). Drawing the rest from reference TRBV19 and TRBJ1-2, the complete variable domain is DGGITQSPKYLFRKEGQNVTLSCEQNLNHDAMYWYRQDPGQGLRLIYYSQIVNDFQKGDIAEGYSVSREKKESFPLTVTSAQKNPTAFYLCASSITGRQVNYGYTFGSGTRLTVV.

The chain combines TRBV7-2 with TRBJ2-1, with 10 bases identical to TRBD2. Trimming removed 10 bases from V and 9 bases from J; junction bases left unmatched: 9. The CDR3 extends over 13 amino acids. CDR1 and CDR2 (germline): SGHTA, FQGNSA. The CDR3 region is CTIEREGRSEQFF. The CDR3 nucleotides are TGTACCATCGAGCGGGAGGGCCGTAGTGAGCAGTTCTTC.

The chain has TRBV28 and TRBJ1-1; the match to TRBD1 covers 10 bases. This CDR3 has 13 amino acids. J lost 9 bases, V lost 5 bases, and 6 bases had no gene match. Germline V gives CDR1 MDHEN, CDR2 SYDVKM. CDR3 sequence: CASSPPDRGKAFF. CDR3 in DNA: TGTGCCAGCAGTCCACCGGACAGGGGGAAAGCTTTCTTT.

This clonotype came up a few times. This sequence joins TRBV5-1 and TRBJ2-1; 8 bases align to TRBD2. Germline CDR1 is SGHRS and CDR2 is YFSETQ. With V trimmed by 0 bases and J by 5 bases, 4 bases remained unmatched. CDR3 length equals 15 residues. The CDR3, as DNA: TGCGCCAGCAGCTTGGCAGCGGGAGTCGACAATGAGCAGTTCTTC. It translates to CASSLAAGVDNEQFF.

The chain joins TRBV6-2 or TRBV6-3 to TRBJ1-3; 7 nucleotides align to TRBD1. V dropped 8 bases and J dropped 0; count of bases not matched to a gene: 4. Germline V gene data show CDR1 as MNHEY and CDR2 as SVGEGT. The CDR3 covers 14 residues. The CDR3, as DNA: TGTGCCAGCTCGGGACAGTTCTCTGGAAACACCATATATTTT. Residues: CASSGQFSGNTIYF.

This clonotype was observed many times. The V gene is TRBV11-2, the J gene TRBJ1-2; D is unclear. Trimming took 3 bases from V and 8 from J, leaving 16 bases between them. From germline, CDR1 is SGHAT and CDR2 FQNNGV. The CDR3 totals 14 residues. The CDR3, as DNA: TGTGCCAGCAGCTTTCTTTCCCCCCCGCCCGGCTACACCTTC. Protein: CASSFLSPPPGYTF.

This clonotype showed up just a few times. The V call is TRBV7-2, the J call TRBJ2-2; 8 positions agree with TRBD2. This CDR3 spans 16 amino acids. V lost 5 bases, J lost 4 bases, and 9 bases stayed unmatched. CDR1 and CDR2 from the germline V gene are SGHTA and FQGNSA. DNA for the CDR3: TGTGCCAGCAGCCCAAGCGGGAGAGACCCCACCGGGGAGCTGTTTTTT. It is translated as CASSPSGRDPTGELFF.

This clonotype has a handful of counts. The chain employs TRBV7-8 and TRBJ2-4; 8 bases agree with TRBD2. Per the germline V gene, CDR1 is SGHVS and CDR2 is FQNEAQ. V lost 5 bases, J lost 7 bases, and 10 bases stayed unmatched. The CDR3 consists of 15 residues. The CDR3 DNA reads as TGTGCCAGCAGCCCGGGAAGCGGGAGCTTGAACATTCAGTACTTC. Its protein is CASSPGSGSLNIQYF. The variable domain in full, completed from reference TRBV7-8 and TRBJ2-4, reads GAGVSQSPRYKVAKRGQDVALRCDPISGHVSLFWYQQALGQGPEFLTYFQNEAQLDKSGLPSDRFFAERPEGSVSTLKIQRTQQEDSAVYLCASSPGSGSLNIQYFGAGTRLSVL.

At least ten counts were recorded for this clonotype. V and J are TRBV12-3 or TRBV12-4 and TRBJ1-1; no clear D gene. This CDR3 is built from 12 residues. The V end was cut by 9 bases, the J end by 7 bases, with 15 bases between. The CDR3 nucleotides are TGTGCCAGTAGACGGTCGGCGAGTGAAGCTTTCTTT. It translates to CASRRSASEAFF.

This clonotype was picked up a small number of times. The genes are TRBV9 and TRBJ2-3; possibly TRBD2 for D (6 bases). This CDR3 comprises 15 residues. Germline V gene lookup returns CDR1 SGDLS and CDR2 YYNGEE. The germline V and J ends were trimmed by 2 bases and 3 bases, with 13 bases remaining between them. CDR3 region: CASSVGGLSTDTQYF. CDR3 in DNA: TGTGCCAGCAGCGTCGGGGGTTTGTCAACAGATACGCAGTATTTT.

This clonotype was recorded at least ten times. V usage is TRBV4-1 and J usage is TRBJ1-6; weak D call: TRBD1 (5 bases). The V gene's germline CDR1 is MGHRA and CDR2 YSYEKL. Trimming cost V 2 bases and J 3 bases, with 11 bases left between them. This CDR3 spans 16 amino acids. Here the CDR3 DNA reads TGCGCCAGCAGCCAACCCTTGGACATCTATAATTCACCCCTCCACTTT. Translated: CASSQPLDIYNSPLHF.